This TCR beta chain was recovered during a study of PD-L1 blockade in urothelial cancer. For the study at large: Between 0 and 3 chemotherapy regimens preceded treatment for each patient.

The V and J ends lost 6 bases and 8 bases respectively, with 19 bases between them. From germline, CDR1 is KGHSH and CDR2 LQKENI. This CDR3 contains 15 residues. The method was immunoSEQ multiplex PCR; TCRdb's version includes in-frame clones alone and lacks a portion of them. Among under 30,000 clones listed, approximately 79% were seen once. This clone was observed a single time. V is TRBV18 and J is TRBJ2-2; the D gene is possibly TRBD2 (6 bases). This specimen consisted of PBMCs, obtained around atezolizumab (anti-PD-L1) treatment. The TCR was taken from a man aged 50-59 years with urothelial cancer. As DNA, the CDR3 is TGTGCCAGCTCTCCCGGGCCCACCGGGACTGGGGAGCTGTTTTTT. Its translation is CASSPGPTGTGELFF.